This T cell receptor (beta chain) was profiled in a study of cytomegalovirus exposure and HLA in healthy donors. The PCR had 60 Vbeta and 13 Jbeta primers. Libraries were prepared by immunoSEQ multiplex PCR; TCRdb keeps only in-frame clonotypes and omits some of them. The table has around 140,000 clones, approximately 57% seen once; the top ten hold around 1.8%. Regarding this clone: No antigen is known for it.

General study findings and limits: Generally TCR sequences proved uncommon, though certain public TCRs appeared in numerous donors.

The sequence came from a male donor in good health and CMV-seronegative. The sequenced sample consisted of PBMCs.

The CDR3 is CASSFNSRGGPQHF. Written as DNA, the CDR3 is TGTGCCAGCAGCTTCAACAGTCGGGGGGGGCCCCAGCATTTT. V gene TRBV7-9 combines with J gene TRBJ1-5; tentative D call: TRBD1 (5 bases). Between the trimmed V and J ends, which lost 3 bases and 9 bases, there was a span of 15 bases. In germline, CDR1 is SEHNR, CDR2 FQNEAQ (reference sequence). The CDR3 loop spans 14 amino acids.